This passage covers 23 T cell receptor beta chains from one sample sequenced in a study of beta chain features in type 1 diabetes. General study findings and limits: Type 1 diabetes patients showed a moderate but significant shortening of TCRB CDR3s in all four CD4+ subsets.

Expressed TCRB transcripts were sequenced after all isolated RNA was converted to cDNA. Profiled with immunoSEQ multiplex PCR; TCRdb holds only in-frame clones, not every one. The sample has 120,000 or so clones; roughly a sixth are singletons. These receptors lack a known antigen. The sample was central memory CD4+ T cells from blood. The origin of the receptors is a young man with type 1 diabetes.

The V and J genes are TRBV29-1 and TRBJ2-1, with 11 nucleotides matching TRBD2. The germline V gene has CDR1 SQVTM and CDR2 ANQGSEA. The CDR3 is made up of 17 amino acids. V shed 4 bases, J shed 4 bases, and the junction held 12 bases outside the gene matches. Here the CDR3 reads CSVGSRASGRRYNEQFF. The DNA of the CDR3 is TGCAGCGTTGGGTCTCGGGCTAGCGGGAGGAGATACAATGAGCAGTTCTTC.

The chain links TRBV30 to TRBJ1-5; TRBD1 might be the D (6 bases). Germline V gives CDR1 GTSNPN, CDR2 SVGIG (reference sequence). CDR3 size: 13 residues. V was shortened by 3 bases and J by 4 bases, with 10 bases between the two germline ends. This chain's CDR3 is CAWSWGQNQPQHF. CDR3 in DNA: TGTGCCTGGAGCTGGGGACAAAATCAGCCCCAGCATTTT.

This clone turned up a few times. A much larger clonotype is one base distant, so this may be a read error. V gene TRBV27 combines with J gene TRBJ2-6; D is perhaps TRBD2 (6 bases). Germline lookup yields CDR1 MNHEY and CDR2 SMNVEV (reference sequence). With 6 bases removed from V and 2 bases from J, the gap between germline ends came to 11 bases. The CDR3 is 15 amino acids. This CDR3 is CASRAPSAGANVLTF. The DNA of the CDR3 is TGTGCCAGCAGGGCCCCTAGCGCTGGGGCCAACGTCCTGACTTTC. Based on the CDR3 plus reference TRBV27 and TRBJ2-6, the full variable domain is EAQVTQNPRYLITVTGKKLTVTCSQNMNHEYMSWYRQDPGLGLRQIYYSMNVEVTDKGDVPEGYKVSRKEKRNFPLILESPSPNQTSLYFCASRAPSAGANVLTFGAGSRLTVL.

V and J are TRBV5-4 and TRBJ2-3; 8 bases fit TRBD1. This CDR3 contains 15 residues. Germline V gene sequence: CDR1 SGHNT, CDR2 YYREEE (reference sequence). V lost 5 bases, J lost 4 bases, and 9 bases stayed unmatched. The CDR3, as DNA: TGTGCCAGCAGTCGAACACAGGGGGTGTCAGATACGCAGTATTTT. This encodes CASSRTQGVSDTQYF.

The V call is TRBV29-1, the J call TRBJ2-1; D ambiguous. CDR3 length: 12 amino acids. Deletions cut 6 bases from V and 7 bases from J, with 13 bases between. Germline CDR1 is SQVTM and CDR2 is ANQGSEA. The CDR3 nucleotides read TGCAGCGTCTCCTACTCTGGGAATGAGCAGTTCTTC. Amino acid sequence: CSVSYSGNEQFF.

At least ten counts were recorded for this clone. J is TRBJ2-4 and V is TRBV6-5; maybe TRBD1 (5 bases). Germline assignment: CDR1 MNHEY and CDR2 SVGAGI. Trimming removed 0 bases from V and 6 bases from J, with 15 bases in between. The CDR3 loop spans 16 amino acids. The CDR3 nucleotides are TGTGCCAGCAGTTACTCTGGGAATGGACACACAAACATTCAGTACTTC. Translation: CASSYSGNGHTNIQYF.

The chain joins TRBV5-1 to TRBJ2-1; a weak D match, TRBD2 (5 bases). The germline V gene encodes CDR1 SGHRS and CDR2 YFSETQ. Trimming took off 3 bases at V and 3 bases at J, with 19 bases between the two ends. The CDR3 runs to 17 residues. The CDR3 DNA is TGCGCCAGCAGCTACGAACTAGGCAGACGCGACTACAATGAGCAGTTCTTC. Its translation is CASSYELGRRDYNEQFF.

V gene TRBV6-5 combines with J gene TRBJ1-5; possible D gene TRBD1, 6 bases. The CDR3 has 15 amino acids. Germline lookup yields CDR1 MNHEY and CDR2 SVGAGI. The ends were cut back, 0 bases at V and 5 bases at J, with 11 bases in the middle. The CDR3 DNA reads as TGTGCCAGCAGTTACTCTACAGGGACGGATCAGCCCCAGCATTTT. This sequence encodes CASSYSTGTDQPQHF.

The CDR3 sequence is CASRRQGREQETQYF. The CDR3 DNA is TGTGCCAGCAGGCGACAGGGTAGGGAGCAAGAGACCCAGTACTTC. The rearrangement uses TRBV6-5 and TRBJ2-5; 7 bases align to TRBD1. Trimming removed 6 bases from V and 2 bases from J; junction bases left unmatched: 9. This CDR3 is 15 amino acids long. Germline values: CDR1 MNHEY, CDR2 SVGAGI.

This rearrangement joins TRBV7-2 to TRBJ2-1; 7 nucleotides agree with TRBD2. The V and J ends lost 5 bases and 3 bases, in that order; junction bases with no gene match: 13. The CDR3 is 17 residues long. The germline V gene has CDR1 SGHTA and CDR2 FQGNSA. The CDR3 nucleotides read TGTGCCAGCAGCGATAGGAGATTGGGACTAAACTACAATGAGCAGTTCTTC. Translated: CASSDRRLGLNYNEQFF. Full variable domain (remainder filled in from reference TRBV7-2 and TRBJ2-1): GAGVSQSPSNKVTEKGKDVELRCDPISGHTALYWYRQSLGQGLEFLIYFQGNSAPDKSGLPSDRFSAERTGGSVSTLTIQRTQQEDSAVYLCASSDRRLGLNYNEQFFGPGTRLTVL.

The chain carries TRBV30 and TRBJ1-2; no definite D call. CDR1 and CDR2 (germline): GTSNPN, SVGIG (reference sequence). The length of the CDR3 is 12 residues. Trimming cost V 4 bases and J 4 bases, with 10 bases left between them. CDR3 sequence (DNA): TGTGCCTGGAATCTCCGGGCCTATGGCTACACCTTC. Encoded protein: CAWNLRAYGYTF.

This clone was seen only a few times. The chain links TRBV6-1 to TRBJ2-1; 7 bases line up with TRBD1. CDR1 and CDR2 (germline): MNHNS, SASEGT. V was clipped by 5 bases and J by 3 bases; unmatched bases: 7. CDR3 size: 15 residues. The CDR3 is CASSQSTGIYNEQFF. The CDR3 DNA reads as TGTGCCAGCAGTCAATCGACAGGGATCTACAATGAGCAGTTCTTC.

This sequence joins TRBV13 and TRBJ1-1; D unresolved. V was trimmed by 4 bases and J by 5 bases, leaving 17 bases between them. Germline V CDR1 and CDR2: PRHDT, FYEKMQ (reference sequence). This CDR3 has 15 residues. In DNA, the CDR3 is TGTGCCAGCAGCTCGCGGGGAGGGAGAGGGACTGAAGCTTTCTTT. Its translation is CASSSRGGRGTEAFF.

This clone was detected ten times or more. The V and J genes are TRBV18 and TRBJ1-4; 8 positions match TRBD1. V dropped 6 bases and J dropped 7; count of bases not matched to a gene: 10. Germline values: CDR1 KGHSH, CDR2 LQKENI. The CDR3 consists of 15 residues. CDR3 nucleotide sequence: TGTGCCAGCTCGCCCTCCGGGACAGGTTTTGAAAAACTGTTTTTT. Encoded protein: CASSPSGTGFEKLFF.

The CDR3 is CASSATGYTDTQYF. The CDR3 DNA is TGTGCCAGCAGCGCTACGGGGTATACAGATACGCAGTATTTT. The chain recombines TRBV7-9 with TRBJ2-3, with D possibly TRBD2 on 5 matching bases. The CDR3 length is 14 residues. Trimming stripped 5 bases from V and 3 bases from J, with 12 bases between. Germline CDR1 is SEHNR and CDR2 is FQNEAQ (reference sequence). The whole variable domain, filled in from reference TRBV7-9 and TRBJ2-3, reads DTGVSQNPRHKITKRGQNVTFRCDPISEHNRLYWYRQTLGQGPEFLTYFQNEAQLEKSRLLSDRFSAERPKGSFSTLEIQRTEQGDSAMYLCASSATGYTDTQYFGPGTRLTVL.

This clone was observed a handful of times. The genes are TRBV19 and TRBJ2-7, with 7 positions matching TRBD1. Germline V gene lookup returns CDR1 LNHDA and CDR2 SQIVND (reference sequence). CDR3 size: 16 residues. V shed 4 bases and J 2 bases; nucleotides not matched to a gene: 11. The CDR3 loop is CASSRTLTGTAYEQYF. CDR3 nucleotides: TGTGCCAGTAGTAGAACCCTGACAGGGACCGCCTACGAGCAGTACTTC.

This clone was observed many times. The rearrangement links TRBV7-2 to TRBJ1-1; possible D gene TRBD1, 6 bases. In germline, CDR1 is SGHTA, CDR2 FQGNSA. The CDR3 runs 14 residues. V was clipped by 6 bases and J by 5 bases, with 16 bases between them. DNA for the CDR3: TGTGCCAGCAGTTTTGGCGAAGGGGGGACTGAAGCTTTCTTT. Its translation is CASSFGEGGTEAFF.

This clone was seen only a few times. V usage is TRBV7-2 and J usage is TRBJ2-3; no firm D call. The CDR3 length is 13 residues. Trimming left V 3 bases short and J 5 bases short, with 9 bases between. Germline loops: CDR1 SGHTA, CDR2 FQGNSA. The CDR3 here is CASSFDFKDTQYF. The CDR3 DNA reads as TGTGCCAGCAGCTTCGATTTTAAAGATACGCAGTATTTT. Using reference TRBV7-2 and TRBJ2-3 for the parts outside the CDR3, the full variable domain is GAGVSQSPSNKVTEKGKDVELRCDPISGHTALYWYRQSLGQGLEFLIYFQGNSAPDKSGLPSDRFSAERTGGSVSTLTIQRTQQEDSAVYLCASSFDFKDTQYFGPGTRLTVL.

The rearrangement joins TRBV18 to TRBJ2-5; a possible D gene is TRBD1 (5 bases). V lost 4 bases, J lost 1 base, and 7 bases lay in between. From germline, CDR1 is KGHSH and CDR2 LQKENI. CDR3 length: 13 residues. CDR3 sequence (DNA): TGTGCCAGCTCACAGGGGTCCCAAGAGACCCAGTACTTC. It translates to CASSQGSQETQYF.

V is TRBV7-2 and J is TRBJ1-2; D remains ambiguous. The germline V gene has CDR1 SGHTA and CDR2 FQGNSA. V shed 5 bases and J shed 8 bases, with 12 bases lying between them. The CDR3 covers 12 residues. The chain's CDR3 is CASSPSPVGYTF. In DNA, the CDR3 is TGTGCCAGCAGCCCAAGTCCTGTGGGCTACACCTTC.

The gene calls are TRBV7-2 and TRBJ2-1, with a tentative D call TRBD2 (6 bases). Trimming removed 3 bases at V and 7 bases at J, with 19 bases between. The germline V gene has CDR1 SGHTA and CDR2 FQGNSA. The CDR3 contains 16 residues. The CDR3 here is CASSLANSGARNEQFF. The DNA for the CDR3 is TGTGCCAGCAGCTTGGCCAATTCGGGAGCTCGGAATGAGCAGTTCTTC. Based on the CDR3 plus reference TRBV7-2 and TRBJ2-1, the full variable domain is GAGVSQSPSNKVTEKGKDVELRCDPISGHTALYWYRQSLGQGLEFLIYFQGNSAPDKSGLPSDRFSAERTGGSVSTLTIQRTQQEDSAVYLCASSLANSGARNEQFFGPGTRLTVL.

The V and J genes are TRBV2 and TRBJ2-6, with TRBD2 as a possible D gene (5 bases). Germline V CDR1 and CDR2: SNHLY, FYNNEI. V was cut by 4 bases and J by 3 bases, with 7 bases left in between. The CDR3 runs 14 residues. CDR3 sequence reads: CASSGGNGANVLTF. The CDR3 DNA reads TGTGCCAGCAGTGGAGGGAATGGGGCCAACGTCCTGACTTTC.

A note on this clone: The sample carries other DNA sequences with the same CDR3. The chain couples TRBV20-1 to TRBJ2-7; a possible D gene is TRBD1 (5 bases). Trimming removed 5 bases from V and 5 bases from J, with 10 bases in between. Per germline, CDR1 DFQATT and CDR2 SNEGSKA (reference sequence). This CDR3 contains 11 residues. Here the CDR3 DNA reads TGCAGTGCTGCCCAGGGCAACGAGCAGTACTTC. Protein product: CSAAQGNEQYF.